One and the same sample provided the 15 T cell receptor beta chains below, sequenced in a study of cytomegalovirus exposure and HLA in healthy donors. TCRdb's table, derived via immunoSEQ multiplex PCR, lists solely in-frame clones and lacks some. The sample lists 60,000 to 85,000 clones; about 94% were seen once. The sample comprised PBMCs. Source of these receptors: a man between 18 and 35 years old in good health and CMV-seropositive.

V usage is TRBV25-1 and J usage is TRBJ2-1; maybe TRBD2 (7 bases). CDR3 length: 14 amino acids. V was cut by 2 bases and J by 7 bases, with 12 bases left in between. Germline V CDR1 and CDR2: MGHDK, SYGVNS. The CDR3 reads CASSERGGRNEQFF. For the CDR3, the DNA is TGTGCCAGCAGTGAAAGGGGGGGTCGGAATGAGCAGTTCTTC.

The rearrangement uses TRBV6-5 and TRBJ1-3; TRBD1 might be the D (6 bases). The V gene's germline CDR1 is MNHEY and CDR2 SVGAGI. V was trimmed by 7 bases and J by 5 bases, leaving 18 bases between them. This CDR3 has 15 residues. The DNA of the CDR3 is TGTGCCAGCACCACCCAGAGCGGGGGCCGAAACACCATATATTTT. Translating gives CASTTQSGGRNTIYF.

The chain has TRBV27 and TRBJ2-3; D not certain. Trimming cost V 5 bases and J 2 bases, with 8 bases left between them. Germline loops: CDR1 MNHEY, CDR2 SMNVEV (reference sequence). The CDR3 is made up of 13 amino acids. The CDR3 DNA sequence: TGTGCCAGCAGTCCCCCCTTCACAGATACGCAGTATTTT. Translation gives CASSPPFTDTQYF.

The V and J genes are TRBV7-9 and TRBJ2-5; 8 bases agree with TRBD1. The J segment lost 7 bases and the V segment lost 4 bases, leaving 5 bases of the junction unmatched. Germline loops: CDR1 SEHNR, CDR2 FQNEAQ (reference sequence). CDR3 length: 13 amino acids. DNA of the CDR3: TGTGCCAGCAGCTCGGGACAGGAGGCGACCCAGTACTTC. Amino acids: CASSSGQEATQYF.

The rearrangement links TRBV7-6 to TRBJ2-3, with D perhaps matching TRBD2 (5 bases). V dropped 1 base and J dropped 0 bases, with 11 bases sitting between them. CDR3 length equals 16 residues. Germline V gives CDR1 SGHVS, CDR2 FNYEAQ. CDR3: CASSLVLGGSTDTQYF. The CDR3, as DNA: TGTGCCAGCAGCTTAGTATTGGGCGGGAGCACAGATACGCAGTATTTT.

The chain couples TRBV5-1 to TRBJ2-7, with TRBD1 identical over 9 bases. Germline V gene sequence: CDR1 SGHRS, CDR2 YFSETQ. Trimming cost V 0 bases and J 3 bases; bases outside gene matches: 4. The CDR3 totals 15 residues. The CDR3 sequence is CASSLEGQGLYEQYF. The DNA of the CDR3 is TGCGCCAGCAGCTTGGAGGGACAGGGCCTCTACGAGCAGTACTTC.

This clone was counted once. V is TRBV30 and J is TRBJ2-6; TRBD2 matches 13 bases. The CDR3 has 17 amino acids. The V gene's germline CDR1 is GTSNPN and CDR2 SVGIG (reference sequence). V trimming: 7 bases; J trimming: 4 bases; junction bases outside the gene matches: 10. DNA for the CDR3: TGTGCCTCCCCCGTAGGACTAGCGGGAGTGGGGGCCAACGTCCTGACTTTC. This gives the protein CASPVGLAGVGANVLTF. Complete variable domain (other parts from reference TRBV30 and TRBJ2-6): SQTIHQWPATLVQPVGSPLSLECTVEGTSNPNLYWYRQAAGRGLQLLFYSVGIGQISSEVPQNLSASRPQDRQFILSSKKLLLSDSGFYLCASPVGLAGVGANVLTFGAGSRLTVL.

This chain joins TRBV30 and TRBJ1-5, with no clear D. V lost 0 bases and J 4 bases, leaving 10 bases between the germline ends. The CDR3 has 14 residues. CDR1 is GTSNPN and CDR2 is SVGIG in the germline V gene (reference sequence). The DNA for the CDR3 is TGTGCCTGGAGTGTACACGTGATTAATCAGCCCCAGCATTTT. It codes for CAWSVHVINQPQHF.

V and J are TRBV10-3 and TRBJ2-5; the match to TRBD2 covers 10 bases. Germline V gene data show CDR1 as ENHRY and CDR2 as SYGVKD. The J segment lost 3 bases and the V segment lost 6 bases, leaving 4 bases of the junction unmatched. The length of the CDR3 is 14 residues. The CDR3 spells CAIREREGEETQYF. DNA of the CDR3: TGTGCCATCAGGGAGCGGGAGGGTGAAGAGACCCAGTACTTC.

This clone was found once. V and J are TRBV27 and TRBJ2-1; D unclear. Germline values: CDR1 MNHEY, CDR2 SMNVEV (reference sequence). The germline V and J ends were trimmed by 2 bases and 6 bases, with 8 bases remaining between them. The CDR3 loop spans 13 amino acids. CDR3 nucleotide sequence: TGTGCCAGCAGTTTAGTCGCAGGCAATGAGCAGTTCTTC. This translates into CASSLVAGNEQFF.

Here the CDR3 reads CASGGLATEAFF. The CDR3 nucleotides read TGTGCCAGCGGGGGGTTGGCCACTGAAGCTTTCTTT. The chain carries TRBV27 and TRBJ1-1, with TRBD1 as a possible D gene (5 bases). CDR3 size: 12 residues. Germline V gene data show CDR1 as MNHEY and CDR2 as SMNVEV (reference sequence). Deletions cut 8 bases from V and 4 bases from J, with 11 bases between.

J is TRBJ2-3 and V is TRBV10-1; tentative D call: TRBD2 (5 bases). This CDR3 spans 11 amino acids. CDR1 and CDR2 (germline): WNHNN, SYGVQD (reference sequence). Trimming cost V 5 bases and J 9 bases, with 9 bases left between them. This CDR3 is CASSTAGTQYF. CDR3 in DNA: TGCGCCAGCAGTACGGCGGGCACGCAGTATTTT.

The genes are TRBV7-2 and TRBJ2-2, with TRBD1 matching 10 bases. V gave up 3 bases and J gave up 2 bases; unmatched junction bases: 9. CDR3 size: 18 residues. Germline CDR1 is SGHTA and CDR2 is FQGNSA. The CDR3 region is CASSFRDRGLTNTGELFF. In DNA form, the CDR3 reads TGTGCCAGCAGCTTCCGGGACAGGGGTCTAACCAACACCGGGGAGCTGTTTTTT.

The chain uses TRBV5-4 and TRBJ2-7; TRBD2 matches 7 bases. Losses at the gene ends were 2 bases for V and 6 bases for J; bases not matched to a gene: 5. The CDR3 contains 13 residues. CDR1 and CDR2 (germline): SGHNT, YYREEE (reference sequence). The CDR3, as DNA: TGTGCCAGCAGCTTAAGAGGGGAGGGCGAGCAGTACTTC. This encodes CASSLRGEGEQYF.

The chain carries TRBV19 and TRBJ2-7; 10 bases line up with TRBD2. The CDR3 has 13 residues. Germline loops: CDR1 LNHDA, CDR2 SQIVND (reference sequence). With 8 bases clipped from V and 7 bases from J, the junction kept 8 bases outside the gene matches. Here the CDR3 reads CASLPAGGNEQYF. The CDR3 DNA follows: TGTGCCAGTCTTCCAGCGGGAGGGAATGAGCAGTACTTC.